The 19 T cell receptor beta chains in this list originate from one sample, sequenced in a study of cytomegalovirus exposure and HLA in healthy donors. PCR was performed using 60 Vbeta and 13 Jbeta primers. Sequenced by immunoSEQ multiplex PCR; TCRdb stores in-frame clones only, minus some. The table includes tens of thousands of clones, more than 60% detected once. The sample consisted of PBMCs. Receptor source: a man aged 45-65 years in good health and CMV-seropositive.

The CDR3: CASSSTTWSYNEQFF. The CDR3 bases are TGTGCCAGCAGTTCGACGACTTGGTCCTACAATGAGCAGTTCTTC. The genes are TRBV27 and TRBJ2-1; D is unclear. The CDR3 runs 15 residues. Trimming took 4 bases from V and 1 from J, leaving 11 bases between them. Germline CDR1 is MNHEY and CDR2 is SMNVEV (reference sequence).

J is TRBJ1-2 and V is TRBV5-6; 10 bases map to TRBD1. This CDR3 comprises 16 residues. The V segment lost 2 bases and the J segment 0 bases; nucleotides outside the gene matches: 4. Per the germline V gene, CDR1 is SGHDT and CDR2 is YYEEEE. CDR3 loop: CASSFWDRGTNYGYTF. The CDR3, as DNA: TGTGCCAGCAGCTTTTGGGACAGGGGAACTAACTATGGCTACACCTTC. The entire variable domain, with the rest obtained from reference TRBV5-6 and TRBJ1-2, is as follows: DAGVTQSPTHLIKTRGQQVTLRCSPKSGHDTVSWYQQALGQGPQFIFQYYEEEERQRGNFPDRFSGHQFPNYSSELNVNALLLGDSALYLCASSFWDRGTNYGYTFGSGTRLTVV.

J is TRBJ2-7 and V is TRBV10-3, with 8 bases identical to TRBD1. The CDR3 sequence is 14 residues long. V lost 2 bases to trimming and J lost 2 bases; unmatched junction nucleotides: 2. Germline V lookup: CDR1 ENHRY, CDR2 SYGVKD. The CDR3 bases are TGTGCCATCAGTGAGGGACAGGGAGCCTACGAGCAGTACTTC. Encoded protein: CAISEGQGAYEQYF.

This clone has a count of ten or more. A single base is all that separates this from a far larger clone, so a read error is likely. Other DNA sequences in the sample encode the same CDR3. The chain combines TRBV4-3 with TRBJ2-1; the D is unclear. Germline lookup yields CDR1 LGHNA and CDR2 YSLEER. The CDR3 is 17 residues long. Between the trimmed V and J ends, which lost 0 bases and 4 bases, there was a span of 16 bases. The CDR3 loop is CASSQDMIVLIYNEQFF. The CDR3 coding sequence is TGCGCCAGCAGCCAAGATATGATCGTACTCATATACAATGAGCAGTTCTTC.

The genes are TRBV5-1 and TRBJ2-7; TRBD2 matches at 7 bases. The CDR3 is 13 residues long. Germline loops: CDR1 SGHRS, CDR2 YFSETQ. CDR3 DNA: TGCCCACATTGGGGGGGGGTCTCCTACGAGCAGTACTTC. It is translated as CPHWGGVSYEQYF.

In DNA, the CDR3 is TGTGCCAGCAGCCATCGCAGGGGGCTAACTGAAGCTTTCTTT. Amino acid sequence: CASSHRRGLTEAFF. V and J are TRBV14 and TRBJ1-1; TRBD1 matches at 8 bases. V gave up 3 bases and J gave up 5 bases; unmatched junction bases: 5. The CDR3 is 14 residues long. Per the germline V gene, CDR1 is SGHDN and CDR2 is FVKESK. The whole variable domain, remainder taken from reference TRBV14 and TRBJ1-1, is EAGVTQFPSHSVIEKGQTVTLRCDPISGHDNLYWYRRVMGKEIKFLLHFVKESKQDESGMPNNRFLAERTGGTYSTLKVQPAELEDSGVYFCASSHRRGLTEAFFGQGTRLTVV.

The J gene is TRBJ2-6, the V gene TRBV5-4, with a possible D match to TRBD2 (6 bases). This CDR3 is 17 amino acids long. V gave up 0 bases and J gave up 1 base, with 11 bases separating them. Germline CDR1 reads SGHNT; CDR2 reads YYREEE (reference sequence). CDR3 protein: CASSLAGVTSGANVLTF. CDR3 bases: TGTGCCAGCAGCTTGGCGGGGGTGACTTCTGGGGCCAACGTCCTGACTTTC.

The rearrangement links TRBV28 to TRBJ2-7; possibly TRBD2 for D (5 bases). The CDR3 is 16 residues long. Germline V CDR1 and CDR2: MDHEN, SYDVKM. V was pared by 6 bases and J by 1 base, with 19 bases between. The CDR3 region is CASSPRGLPGSYEQYF. CDR3 nucleotides: TGTGCCAGCAGCCCTAGAGGCCTCCCGGGATCCTACGAGCAGTACTTC.

This clone was recorded a few times. The gene calls are TRBV7-2 and TRBJ2-4; 8 nucleotides match TRBD1. The CDR3 sequence is 19 residues long. Per the germline V gene, CDR1 is SGHTA and CDR2 is FQGNSA. The V gene end was trimmed by 4 bases and the J gene end by 0 bases; junction bases not matched to a gene: 14. The CDR3 spells CASSYGRGRGGAAKNIQYF. The CDR3 coding sequence is TGTGCCAGCAGCTACGGCAGGGGGCGCGGAGGGGCAGCCAAAAACATTCAGTACTTC.

This chain connects TRBV30 to TRBJ1-1, with a tentative D call TRBD1 (5 bases). The germline CDR1 and CDR2 sequences are GTSNPN and SVGIG (reference sequence). With 4 bases removed from V and 1 base from J, the gap between germline ends came to 16 bases. The CDR3 sequence is 15 residues long. The CDR3 nucleotides are TGTGCCTGGATTACCTGGGGGGGGAAGAACACTGAAGCTTTCTTT. This encodes CAWITWGGKNTEAFF.

V gene TRBV5-6 combines with J gene TRBJ1-1; 7 nucleotides line up with TRBD1. Germline V gives CDR1 SGHDT, CDR2 YYEEEE. This CDR3 is 15 amino acids long. The J segment lost 5 bases and the V segment lost 0 bases, leaving 7 bases of the junction unmatched. The CDR3 is CASSLVWQGGTEAFF. CDR3 nucleotide sequence: TGTGCCAGCAGCTTGGTGTGGCAGGGGGGAACTGAAGCTTTCTTT.

With respect to this clone: Other DNA variants within this sample encode the same CDR3. V and J are TRBV27 and TRBJ2-5; TRBD2 agrees at 7 bases. The length of the CDR3 is 13 residues. Losses at the gene ends were 6 bases for V and 7 bases for J; bases not matched to a gene: 8. Germline-derived CDR1 and CDR2 are MNHEY and SMNVEV (reference sequence). Here the CDR3 DNA reads TGTGCCAGCAGCTTTTCCGGGGAGGGGACCCAGTACTTC. Its translation is CASSFSGEGTQYF.

Only a few counts were recorded for this clone. V is TRBV4-3 and J is TRBJ1-1; 8 nucleotides line up with TRBD1. The CDR3 covers 16 residues. The J segment lost 8 bases and the V segment lost 1 base, leaving 12 bases of the junction unmatched. Germline V CDR1 and CDR2: LGHNA, YSLEER. The CDR3 reads CASSQVWGQVDLEAFF. CDR3 nucleotides: TGCGCCAGCAGCCAAGTCTGGGGACAGGTTGATCTGGAAGCTTTCTTT.

V is TRBV5-6 and J is TRBJ1-1; no firm D call. The length of the CDR3 is 12 residues. CDR1 and CDR2 (germline): SGHDT, YYEEEE. Deletions cut 1 base from V and 10 bases from J, with 11 bases between. The CDR3 sequence is CASSLNTLGAFF. The CDR3, as DNA: TGTGCCAGCAGCTTGAACACCCTAGGAGCTTTCTTT.

The CDR3 protein is CASSPRLAPNTGELFF. The CDR3 bases are TGCGCCAGCAGCCCCCGACTAGCGCCGAACACCGGGGAGCTGTTTTTT. V is TRBV5-1 and J is TRBJ2-2, with 8 bases identical to TRBD2. With 4 bases clipped from V and 0 bases from J, the junction kept 5 bases outside the gene matches. Germline-derived CDR1 and CDR2 are SGHRS and YFSETQ. The CDR3 runs 16 residues.

The chain is built from TRBV7-2 and TRBJ2-1; no firm D call. Trimming stripped 1 base from V and 0 bases from J, with 10 bases between. CDR1 is SGHTA and CDR2 is FQGNSA in the germline V gene. CDR3 length: 16 residues. Here the CDR3 DNA reads TGTGCCAGCAGCTTAGTCTCAGGTAGCTCCTACAATGAGCAGTTCTTC. Residues: CASSLVSGSSYNEQFF.

In this sample, this clone turned up once. The chain is built from TRBV7-2 and TRBJ1-6; TRBD1 agrees at 7 bases. The CDR3 totals 16 residues. Germline CDR1 reads SGHTA; CDR2 reads FQGNSA. With V trimmed by 1 base and J by 7 bases, 7 bases remained unmatched. In DNA form, the CDR3 reads TGTGCCAGCAGCTTAGATGGGACAGTTGGGAATTCACCCCTCCACTTT. It codes for CASSLDGTVGNSPLHF.

The V and J genes are TRBV19 and TRBJ2-3; 7 nucleotides line up with TRBD1. V gave up 8 bases and J gave up 2 bases; unmatched junction bases: 7. This CDR3 comprises 14 residues. CDR1 and CDR2 (germline): LNHDA, SQIVND (reference sequence). The CDR3 region is CASARDRNTDTQYF. In nucleotides, the CDR3 is TGTGCCAGTGCACGGGACAGAAACACAGATACGCAGTATTTT.

The CDR3 reads CASSPRGGRGTGELFF. The CDR3 nucleotides are TGTGCCAGTAGTCCGCGGGGGGGGAGAGGCACCGGGGAGCTGTTTTTT. This chain joins TRBV19 and TRBJ2-2; 9 nucleotides match TRBD2. Losses at the gene ends were 5 bases for V and 4 bases for J; bases not matched to a gene: 8. The CDR3 has 16 amino acids. Germline V lookup: CDR1 LNHDA, CDR2 SQIVND (reference sequence).